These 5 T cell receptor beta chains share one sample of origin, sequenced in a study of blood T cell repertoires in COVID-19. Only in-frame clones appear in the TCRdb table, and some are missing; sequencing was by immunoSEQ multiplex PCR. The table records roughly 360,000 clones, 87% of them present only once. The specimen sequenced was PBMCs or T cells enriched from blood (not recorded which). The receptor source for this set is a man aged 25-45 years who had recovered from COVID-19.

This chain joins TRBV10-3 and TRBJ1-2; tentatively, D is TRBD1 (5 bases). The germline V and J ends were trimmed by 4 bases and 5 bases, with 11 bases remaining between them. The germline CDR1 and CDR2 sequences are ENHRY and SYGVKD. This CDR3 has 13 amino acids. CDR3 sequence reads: CAISGPDTYGYTF. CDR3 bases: TGTGCCATCAGTGGACCGGACACTTATGGCTACACCTTC.

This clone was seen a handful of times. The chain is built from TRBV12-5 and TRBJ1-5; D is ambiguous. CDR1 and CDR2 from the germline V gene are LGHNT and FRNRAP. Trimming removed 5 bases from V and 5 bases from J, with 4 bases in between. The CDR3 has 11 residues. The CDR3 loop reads CASGPDQPQHF. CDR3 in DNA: TGTGCTAGTGGTCCCGATCAGCCCCAGCATTTT.

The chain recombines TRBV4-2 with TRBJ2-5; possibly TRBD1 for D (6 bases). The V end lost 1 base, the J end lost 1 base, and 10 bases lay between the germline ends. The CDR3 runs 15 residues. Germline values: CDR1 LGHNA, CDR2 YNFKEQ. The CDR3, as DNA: TGTGCCAGCAGCCAAGGAGGACAGACCCAAGAGACCCAGTACTTC. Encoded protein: CASSQGGQTQETQYF.

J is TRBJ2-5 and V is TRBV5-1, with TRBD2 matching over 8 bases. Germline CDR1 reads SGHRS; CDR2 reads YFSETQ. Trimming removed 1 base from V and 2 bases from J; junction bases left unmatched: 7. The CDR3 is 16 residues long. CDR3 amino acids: CASSLFGGDKQETQYF. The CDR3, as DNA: TGCGCCAGCAGCTTGTTCGGGGGGGACAAACAAGAGACCCAGTACTTC.

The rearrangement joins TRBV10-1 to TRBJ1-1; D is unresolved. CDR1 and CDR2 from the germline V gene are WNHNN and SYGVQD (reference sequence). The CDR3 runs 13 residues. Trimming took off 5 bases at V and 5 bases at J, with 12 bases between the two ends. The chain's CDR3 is CASSLTPGTEAFF. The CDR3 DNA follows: TGCGCCAGCAGTCTGACCCCAGGAACTGAAGCTTTCTTT.